Listed below are T cell receptor beta chains from one sample, sequenced in a study of blood T cell repertoires in COVID-19. Using immunoSEQ multiplex PCR, the repertoire was profiled, and TCRdb retains in-frame clones only, with some absent. The profile shows roughly 150,000 clones, 75% to 90% of them singletons. Sequencing used peripheral blood. Receptors originate from a woman in her 40s with acute or convalescent COVID-19. Each CDR3 is given with its conserved first and last residue. A D gene is named only where the DNA matches it firmly. Clone size, where shown, is once, few, many, or a class for clones that have expanded.

D gene: TRBD1
V gene: TRBV14
J gene: TRBJ1-6
clone size: medium-sized
CDR3 protein: CASSQTGQSPLHF
CDR3 DNA: TGTGCCAGCAGCCAGACGGGACAGTCACCCCTCCACTTT

D gene: .
V gene: TRBV3-1/TRBV3-2
J gene: TRBJ1-1
clone size: .
CDR3 protein: CASNNRENTEAFF
CDR3 DNA: TGTGCCAGCAACAACAGGGAGAACACTGAAGCTTTCTTT

D gene: .
V gene: TRBV4-1
J gene: TRBJ2-4
clone size: .
CDR3 protein: CASSHLQGVAKNIQYF
CDR3 DNA: TGCGCCAGCAGCCACCTACAGGGAGTAGCCAAAAACATTCAGTACTTC

D gene: .
V gene: TRBV12-3/TRBV12-4
J gene: TRBJ1-1
clone size: .
CDR3 protein: CASSLEMNTEAFF
CDR3 DNA: TGTGCCAGCAGTCTGGAGATGAACACTGAAGCTTTCTTT

D gene: TRBD1
V gene: TRBV11-2
J gene: TRBJ1-1
clone size: .
CDR3 protein: CASSVTTGTGGTEAFF
CDR3 DNA: TGTGCCAGCAGCGTAACTACCGGGACAGGGGGCACTGAAGCTTTCTTT

D gene: TRBD2
V gene: TRBV28
J gene: TRBJ2-3
clone size: .
CDR3 protein: CASRDRTGGGYADTQYF
CDR3 DNA: TGTGCCAGCAGGGATCGAACTGGGGGGGGGTACGCAGATACGCAGTATTTT

D gene: TRBD1
V gene: TRBV11-3
J gene: TRBJ1-2
clone size: .
CDR3 protein: CASSRRDRVGGYGYTF
CDR3 DNA: TGTGCCAGCAGCCGTCGGGACAGGGTCGGCGGCTATGGCTACACCTTC

D gene: TRBD1
V gene: TRBV10-1
J gene: TRBJ2-1
clone size: .
CDR3 protein: CASSDLGQGGNNEQFF
CDR3 DNA: TGCGCCAGCAGTGACTTAGGACAGGGGGGTAACAATGAGCAGTTCTTC

D gene: .
V gene: TRBV6-5
J gene: TRBJ1-1
clone size: .
CDR3 protein: CASRGRPQGNTEAFF
CDR3 DNA: TGTGCCAGCAGGGGACGCCCACAGGGGAACACTGAAGCTTTCTTT

D gene: TRBD2
V gene: TRBV6-5
J gene: TRBJ2-1
clone size: .
CDR3 protein: CASSYGGGGEQFF
CDR3 DNA: TGTGCCAGCAGTTACGGCGGGGGAGGTGAGCAGTTCTTC

D gene: TRBD2
V gene: TRBV15
J gene: TRBJ2-2
clone size: .
CDR3 protein: CATTSGTNTGELFF
CDR3 DNA: TGTGCCACCACTAGCGGGACGAACACCGGGGAGCTGTTTTTT

D gene: .
V gene: TRBV9
J gene: TRBJ2-2
clone size: .
CDR3 protein: CASSATATGELFF
CDR3 DNA: TGTGCCAGCAGCGCCACAGCCACCGGGGAGCTGTTTTTT

D gene: TRBD1
V gene: TRBV25-1
J gene: TRBJ2-2
clone size: .
CDR3 protein: CASSGSPGQGNTGELFF
CDR3 DNA: TGTGCCAGCAGCGGCAGCCCGGGACAGGGGAACACCGGGGAGCTGTTTTTT

D gene: .
V gene: TRBV2
J gene: TRBJ1-6
clone size: .
CDR3 protein: CATSNITDFSNSPLHF
CDR3 DNA: TGTGCCACCTCGAATATAACAGATTTTTCTAATTCACCCCTCCACTTT

D gene: TRBD1
V gene: TRBV5-6
J gene: TRBJ2-7
clone size: .
CDR3 protein: CASSTTGTGGYWEQYF
CDR3 DNA: TGTGCCAGCAGCACCACAGGGACAGGAGGCTACTGGGAGCAGTACTTC

D gene: TRBD2
V gene: TRBV2
J gene: TRBJ2-3
clone size: .
CDR3 protein: CASRGTSGRKADTDTQYF
CDR3 DNA: TGTGCCAGCAGGGGGACTAGCGGGAGGAAAGCCGACACAGATACGCAGTATTTT

D gene: .
V gene: TRBV5-8
J gene: TRBJ2-7
clone size: .
CDR3 protein: CASSNDQGFGEQYF
CDR3 DNA: TGTGCCAGCAGCAACGACCAGGGGTTCGGCGAGCAGTACTTC

D gene: TRBD2
V gene: TRBV10-3
J gene: TRBJ2-1
clone size: .
CDR3 protein: CAISESSSGFGEQFF
CDR3 DNA: TGTGCCATCAGTGAGTCCTCTAGCGGGTTCGGAGAGCAGTTCTTC